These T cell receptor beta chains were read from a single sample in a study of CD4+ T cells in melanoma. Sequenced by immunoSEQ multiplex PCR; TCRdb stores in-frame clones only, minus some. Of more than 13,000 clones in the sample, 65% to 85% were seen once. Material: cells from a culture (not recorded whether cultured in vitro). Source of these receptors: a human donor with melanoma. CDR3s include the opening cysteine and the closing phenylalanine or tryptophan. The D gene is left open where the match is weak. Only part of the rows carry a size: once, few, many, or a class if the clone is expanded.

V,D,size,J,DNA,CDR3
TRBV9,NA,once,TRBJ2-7,TGTGCCAGCAGCGTAGCCGTCAGCTCCTACGAGCAGTACTTC,CASSVAVSSYEQYF
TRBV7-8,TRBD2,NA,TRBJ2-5,TGTGCCAGCAGCTCGTCCTTCCGCCCTGGGGGGGGAGAGACCCAGTACTTC,CASSSSFRPGGGETQYF
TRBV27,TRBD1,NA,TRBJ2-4,TGTGCCAGCAGCCTTGGACAGGGCCGAACCTTAGCCAAAAACATTCAGTACTTC,CASSLGQGRTLAKNIQYF
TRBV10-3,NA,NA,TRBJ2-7,TGTGCCATCAGTGCTCAGCGGGCCACCTACGAGCAGTACTTC,CAISAQRATYEQYF
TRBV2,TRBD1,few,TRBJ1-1,TGTGCCAGCAGTGAAGCCCCAGGGGGCCTTCTCTACACTGAAGCTTTCTTT,CASSEAPGGLLYTEAFF
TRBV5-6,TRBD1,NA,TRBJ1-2,TGTGCCAGCAGCCCCGGGACAGCGGTTGGTGGCTACACCTTC,CASSPGTAVGGYTF
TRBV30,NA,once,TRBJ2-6,TGTGCCTGGGTCACTGGGGCCAACGTCCTGACTTTC,CAWVTGANVLTF
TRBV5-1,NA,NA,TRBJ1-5,TGCGCCAGCAGCTTAATGACAGATCAGCCCCAGCATTTT,CASSLMTDQPQHF
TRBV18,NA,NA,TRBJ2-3,TGTGCCAGCTCACCACCTATCGTCCGCACAGATACGCAGTATTTT,CASSPPIVRTDTQYF
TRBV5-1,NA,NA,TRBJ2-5,TGCGCCAGCAGTGGTTTATCCAAAGAGACCCAGTACTTC,CASSGLSKETQYF
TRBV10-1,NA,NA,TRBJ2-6,TGCGCCAGCAGTGATGGGGGAACCGGGGCCAACGTCCTGACTTTC,CASSDGGTGANVLTF
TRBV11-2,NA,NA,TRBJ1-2,TGTGCCAGCAGCTTAGTCGGGGGGAACTATGGCTACACCTTC,CASSLVGGNYGYTF
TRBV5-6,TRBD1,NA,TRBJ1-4,TGTGCCAGCAGCTTTACAGGGGCTGAAAAACTGTTTTTT,CASSFTGAEKLFF
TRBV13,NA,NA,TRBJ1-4,TGTGCCAGCAGCCTGACTCGTGCAACTAATGAAAAACTGTTTTTT,CASSLTRATNEKLFF
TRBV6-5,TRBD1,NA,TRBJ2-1,TGTGCCAGCAGTTACTCAAGATTATTTATTCGACAGGGGCAGTTCTTC,CASSYSRLFIRQGQFF
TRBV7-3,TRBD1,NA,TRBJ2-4,TGTGCCAGCAGCTTAACGTCAGGGGGCGGGAACATTCAGTACTTC,CASSLTSGGGNIQYF
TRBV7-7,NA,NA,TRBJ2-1,TGTGCTAGCAGCTTAGCCGGCACCAACAATGAGCAGTTCTTC,CASSLAGTNNEQFF
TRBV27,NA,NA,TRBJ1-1,TGTGCCAGCAGAAGGAACATGAACACTGAAGCTTTCTTT,CASRRNMNTEAFF
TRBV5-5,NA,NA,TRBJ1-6,TGTGCCAGCAGCTTTGACCCTCGAGGGAGACCCCTCCACTTT,CASSFDPRGRPLHF
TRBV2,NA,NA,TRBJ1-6,TGTGCCAGCAGCGTGGACCGAGCCGGAGAGGGTTCACCCCTCCACTTT,CASSVDRAGEGSPLHF
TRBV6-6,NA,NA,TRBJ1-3,TGTGCCAGCAGCAAGGGGACTGCTCGAAACACCATATATTTT,CASSKGTARNTIYF
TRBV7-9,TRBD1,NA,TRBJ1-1,TGTGCCAGCAGCTCGACAGGGGTCGAAGCTTTCTTT,CASSSTGVEAFF
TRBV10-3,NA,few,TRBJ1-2,TGTGCCATCAGTGCGAACTTAAACTATGGCTACACCTTC,CAISANLNYGYTF
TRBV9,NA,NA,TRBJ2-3,TGTGCCAGCAGCGTAGTAGCTAACCTAGGCACAGATACGCAGTATTTT,CASSVVANLGTDTQYF
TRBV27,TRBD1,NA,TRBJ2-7,TGTGCCAGCAGTTCTTGGACAGGGCGCGGTTACGAGCAGTACTTC,CASSSWTGRGYEQYF
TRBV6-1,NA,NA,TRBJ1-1,TGTGCCAGCAGATCGAGGGATGCAGCTGAAGCTTTCTTT,CASRSRDAAEAFF
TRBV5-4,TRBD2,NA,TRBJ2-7,TGTGCCAGCAGCTTCACTAGCGGGGGTGGATACGAGCAGTACTTC,CASSFTSGGGYEQYF
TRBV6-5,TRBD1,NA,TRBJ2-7,TGTGCCAGCAGCTCGGACAGGGCGAACTACGAGCAGTACTTC,CASSSDRANYEQYF
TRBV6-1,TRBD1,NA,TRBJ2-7,TGTGCCACCTCATCGGGGACAGGTCCCTCTACCGAGCAGTACTTC,CATSSGTGPSTEQYF
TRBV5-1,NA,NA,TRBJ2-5,TGCGCCAGCAGTCAGATTCAAGAGACCCAGTACTTC,CASSQIQETQYF
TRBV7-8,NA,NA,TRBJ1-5,TGTGCCAGCAGCTTAGCTGCGGCCGATCAGCCCCAGCATTTT,CASSLAAADQPQHF
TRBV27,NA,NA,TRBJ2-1,TGTGCCAGCCTTCCCCGGCGGGACTCCTACAATGAGCAGTTCTTC,CASLPRRDSYNEQFF
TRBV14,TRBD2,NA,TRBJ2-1,TGTGCCAGCAGCCTACGGCCAAGCGGGGGTGCAGTATTCTTC,CASSLRPSGGAVFF
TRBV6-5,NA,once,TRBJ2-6,TGTGCCAGCACCGTAGGCAGCTCTGGGGCCAACGTCCTGACTTTC,CASTVGSSGANVLTF
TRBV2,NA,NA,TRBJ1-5,TGTGCCAGCAGTGATTCCCTGACAGATCAGCCCCAGCATTTT,CASSDSLTDQPQHF